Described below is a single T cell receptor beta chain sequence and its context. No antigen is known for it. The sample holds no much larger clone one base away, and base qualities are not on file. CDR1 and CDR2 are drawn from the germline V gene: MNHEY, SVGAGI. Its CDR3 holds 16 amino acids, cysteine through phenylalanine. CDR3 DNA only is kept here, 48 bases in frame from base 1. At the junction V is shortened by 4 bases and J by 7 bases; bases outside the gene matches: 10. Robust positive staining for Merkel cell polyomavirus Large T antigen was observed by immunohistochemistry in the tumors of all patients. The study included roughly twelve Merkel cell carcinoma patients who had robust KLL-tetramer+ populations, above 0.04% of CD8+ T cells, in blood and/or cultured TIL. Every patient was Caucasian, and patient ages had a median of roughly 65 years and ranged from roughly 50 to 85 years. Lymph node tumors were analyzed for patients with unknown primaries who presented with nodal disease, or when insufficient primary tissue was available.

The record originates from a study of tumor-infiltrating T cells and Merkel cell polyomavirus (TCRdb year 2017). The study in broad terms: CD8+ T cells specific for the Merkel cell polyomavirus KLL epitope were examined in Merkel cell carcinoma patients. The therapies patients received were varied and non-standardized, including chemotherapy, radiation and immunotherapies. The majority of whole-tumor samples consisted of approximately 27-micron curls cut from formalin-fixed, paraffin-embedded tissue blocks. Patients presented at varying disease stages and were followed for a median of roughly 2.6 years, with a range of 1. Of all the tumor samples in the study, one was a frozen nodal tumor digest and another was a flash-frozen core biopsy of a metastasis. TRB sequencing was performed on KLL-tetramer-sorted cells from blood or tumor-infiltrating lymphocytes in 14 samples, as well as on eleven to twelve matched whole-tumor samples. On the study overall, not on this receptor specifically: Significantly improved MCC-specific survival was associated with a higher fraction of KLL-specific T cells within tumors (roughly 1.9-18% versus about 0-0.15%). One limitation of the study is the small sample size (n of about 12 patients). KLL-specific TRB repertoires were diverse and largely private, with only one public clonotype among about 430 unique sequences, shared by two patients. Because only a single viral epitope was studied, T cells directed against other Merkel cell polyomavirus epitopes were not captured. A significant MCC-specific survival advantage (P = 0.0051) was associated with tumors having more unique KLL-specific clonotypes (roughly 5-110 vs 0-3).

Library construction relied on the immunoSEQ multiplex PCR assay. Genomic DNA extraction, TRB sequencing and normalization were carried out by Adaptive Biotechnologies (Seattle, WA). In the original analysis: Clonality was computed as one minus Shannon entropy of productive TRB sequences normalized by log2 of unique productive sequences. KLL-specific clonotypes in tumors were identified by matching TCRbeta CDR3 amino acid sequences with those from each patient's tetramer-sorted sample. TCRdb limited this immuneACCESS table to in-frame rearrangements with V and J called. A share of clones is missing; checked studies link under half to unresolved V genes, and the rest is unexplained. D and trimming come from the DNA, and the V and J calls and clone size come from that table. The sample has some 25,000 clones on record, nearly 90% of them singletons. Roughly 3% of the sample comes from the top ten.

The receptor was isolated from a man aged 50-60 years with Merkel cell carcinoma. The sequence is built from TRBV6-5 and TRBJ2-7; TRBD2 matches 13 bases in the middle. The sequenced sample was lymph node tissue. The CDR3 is CASSSRTSGRFGEQYF. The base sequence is TGTGCCAGCAGTTCCCGGACTAGCGGGAGATTTGGGGAGCAGTACTTC.